The 28 T cell receptor beta chains in this list originate from one sample, sequenced in a study of shared clonotypes between healthy human individuals. Terminally differentiated effector memory CD45RA+ cells were excluded from the naive CD8 cells, which were CD45RO-negative and positively selected for CCR7. TCRdb's copy holds only in-frame clones and misses some; the assay was immunoSEQ multiplex PCR. The sample gives around 2,000,000 clones, about 95% of which show up once; approximately 1.2% is in the top ten. Sequencing was done on a sample of naive CD8+ T cells sorted from blood. These receptors were collected from a man between 18 and 35 years old in good health.

The chain is built from TRBV5-8 and TRBJ2-7, with 8 bases lining up with TRBD2. The CDR3 contains 14 residues. The trim removed 7 bases at V and 1 base at J, leaving 7 bases unmatched. Germline CDR1 is SGHTS and CDR2 is YDEGEE. CDR3 sequence (DNA): TGTGCCAGCCATCGGGGACTAGGTTCCTACGAGCAGTACTTC. Amino acids: CASHRGLGSYEQYF.

The chain uses TRBV27 and TRBJ1-5; tentative D call: TRBD1 (6 bases). Trimming removed 4 bases from V and 6 bases from J, with 16 bases in between. From germline, CDR1 is MNHEY and CDR2 SMNVEV (reference sequence). The CDR3 loop spans 15 amino acids. The CDR3 is CASSSHGTSSQPQHF. CDR3 nucleotides: TGTGCCAGCAGTTCACACGGGACATCGTCTCAGCCCCAGCATTTT.

The chain links TRBV28 to TRBJ1-5, with a possible D match to TRBD1 (5 bases). V lost 3 bases and J lost 3, with 27 bases in between. Germline V gene data show CDR1 as MDHEN and CDR2 as SYDVKM. The CDR3 extends over 20 amino acids. The CDR3 DNA follows: TGTGCCAGCAGTTTCTGGCTCAGGGACCATAGCCCTTCGATCAATCAGCCCCAGCATTTT. It is translated as CASSFWLRDHSPSINQPQHF.

The chain links TRBV5-4 to TRBJ2-7; 9 nucleotides line up with TRBD1. Germline assignment: CDR1 SGHNT and CDR2 YYREEE (reference sequence). The CDR3 loop spans 14 amino acids. V shed 2 bases, J shed 5 bases, and the junction held 5 bases outside the gene matches. In DNA, the CDR3 is TGTGCCAGCAGCTTACAGGGGGCTAGCGACGAGCAGTACTTC. Protein: CASSLQGASDEQYF.

The V call is TRBV30, the J call TRBJ1-1, with D unclear. The CDR3 length is 12 residues. Looked up from germline, CDR1 is GTSNPN and CDR2 is SVGIG (reference sequence). V dropped 3 bases and J dropped 4 bases, with 9 bases sitting between them. The CDR3: CAWSVKSTEAFF. The CDR3 DNA reads as TGTGCCTGGAGCGTGAAGAGCACTGAAGCTTTCTTT.

V gene TRBV13 combines with J gene TRBJ2-1; D not certain. The CDR3 is 14 residues long. V lost 5 bases and J lost 6, with 14 bases in between. CDR1 is PRHDT and CDR2 is FYEKMQ in the germline V gene (reference sequence). The CDR3 sequence: CASSRWTEINEQFF. The DNA for the CDR3 is TGTGCCAGCAGCCGGTGGACGGAAATCAATGAGCAGTTCTTC.

V usage is TRBV7-8 and J usage is TRBJ2-3; 12 bases map to TRBD2. The germline V gene encodes CDR1 SGHVS and CDR2 FQNEAQ. Unmatched junction bases numbered 5, after V lost 0 bases and J lost 4 bases. This CDR3 spans 17 amino acids. CDR3 sequence: CASSLATSGSPPDTQYF. The CDR3 DNA follows: TGTGCCAGCAGCTTAGCGACTAGCGGGAGTCCCCCAGATACGCAGTATTTT.

The chain joins TRBV6-5 to TRBJ1-2; D gene unclear. This CDR3 is 16 amino acids long. With 4 bases removed from V and 8 bases from J, the gap between germline ends came to 23 bases. In germline, CDR1 is MNHEY, CDR2 SVGAGI. The CDR3: CASSSTWQVREEGYTF. The DNA for the CDR3 is TGTGCCAGCAGTTCTACCTGGCAAGTGCGGGAAGAAGGCTACACCTTC.

The genes are TRBV5-6 and TRBJ2-2; no firm D call. Germline CDR1 and CDR2: SGHDT and YYEEEE. The CDR3 loop spans 14 amino acids. V shed 2 bases and J shed 2 bases, with 7 bases lying between them. The CDR3 spells CASSLTTNTGELFF. The CDR3 nucleotides read TGTGCCAGCAGCTTAACTACCAACACCGGGGAGCTGTTTTTT.

The chain is built from TRBV6-1 and TRBJ2-1; D gene unclear. Germline V lookup: CDR1 MNHNS, CDR2 SASEGT. CDR3 size: 15 residues. V was trimmed by 7 bases and J by 4 bases, leaving 17 bases between them. The CDR3 loop reads CASTDGVSLYNEQFF. The CDR3 DNA reads as TGTGCCAGCACCGATGGGGTCTCTCTATACAATGAGCAGTTCTTC.

The V gene is TRBV28, the J gene TRBJ1-4, with unresolved D. Trimming shortened V by 3 bases and J by 1 base, and 9 bases separated the two germline ends. Germline assignment: CDR1 MDHEN and CDR2 SYDVKM. This CDR3 has 15 amino acids. The CDR3 protein is CASSFSEGTNEKLFF. For the CDR3, the DNA is TGTGCCAGCAGTTTTTCGGAGGGAACTAATGAAAAACTGTTTTTT.

To note about this clone: At the DNA level, this CDR3 is encoded by other sequences in the same sample as well. J is TRBJ2-7 and V is TRBV19; D possibly corresponds to TRBD1 (5 bases). From germline, CDR1 is LNHDA and CDR2 SQIVND (reference sequence). V lost 1 base and J lost 2, with 9 bases in between. The CDR3 contains 14 residues. The CDR3 DNA sequence: TGTGCCAGTAGTATAGTAGGCAGGGCCTACGAGCAGTACTTC. It translates to CASSIVGRAYEQYF.

This chain links TRBV27 with TRBJ2-5, with 15 bases matching TRBD2. The V gene end was trimmed by 5 bases and the J gene end by 2 bases; junction bases not matched to a gene: 3. Germline CDR1 and CDR2: MNHEY and SMNVEV (reference sequence). This CDR3 has 16 amino acids. CDR3 sequence (DNA): TGTGCCAGCAGTGCCGGGACTAGCGGGGGGCAAGAGACCCAGTACTTC. It codes for CASSAGTSGGQETQYF.

The gene calls are TRBV7-8 and TRBJ2-1, with TRBD2 identical over 7 bases. The CDR3 runs to 16 residues. Losses at the gene ends were 1 base for V and 2 bases for J; bases not matched to a gene: 5. Germline V gene lookup returns CDR1 SGHVS and CDR2 FQNEAQ. The CDR3 spells CASSLGLAVPYNEQFF. In DNA form, the CDR3 reads TGTGCCAGCAGCTTAGGGCTAGCGGTCCCCTACAATGAGCAGTTCTTC.

This clone has only one observation. V is TRBV11-3 and J is TRBJ2-1; possible D gene TRBD2, 6 bases. Germline values: CDR1 SGHNT, CDR2 YENEEA. The CDR3 consists of 15 residues. Deletions cut 4 bases from V and 2 bases from J, with 12 bases between. The CDR3 bases are TGTGCCAGCAGCTCCGAGCGGGCCCCCTACAATGAGCAGTTCTTC. Its translation is CASSSERAPYNEQFF.

The chain joins TRBV10-1 to TRBJ2-3, with D possibly being TRBD2 (6 bases). The CDR3 covers 14 residues. Germline CDR1 and CDR2: WNHNN and SYGVQD (reference sequence). Trimming removed 3 bases from V and 4 bases from J, with 11 bases in between. CDR3 in DNA: TGCGCCAGCAGTGACGGGGGACTCGCAGATACGCAGTATTTT. This encodes CASSDGGLADTQYF.

This rearrangement joins TRBV11-2 to TRBJ2-7; D call uncertain. V was cut by 5 bases and J by 1 base, with 21 bases left in between. The CDR3 consists of 17 residues. CDR1 and CDR2 from the germline V gene are SGHAT and FQNNGV. The CDR3 nucleotides read TGTGCCAGCAGCCCCTTAGGGCTCGCCAATACTTCCTACGAGCAGTACTTC. Protein product: CASSPLGLANTSYEQYF.

The rearrangement links TRBV10-3 to TRBJ2-7; D may be TRBD1 (6 bases). This CDR3 has 18 amino acids. V lost 7 bases and J 3 bases, leaving 28 bases between the germline ends. Germline V gene lookup returns CDR1 ENHRY and CDR2 SYGVKD. The CDR3 loop reads CAITHDRSGRENFYEQYF. In nucleotides, the CDR3 is TGTGCCATCACCCATGACAGGTCGGGAAGGGAAAACTTCTACGAGCAGTACTTC.

This rearrangement joins TRBV7-2 to TRBJ1-2; D is unresolved. The CDR3 sequence is 15 residues long. Germline CDR1 reads SGHTA; CDR2 reads FQGNSA. V lost 1 base to trimming and J lost 3 bases, with 12 bases between them. The CDR3 loop reads CASSLGMNTHYGYTF. The CDR3 DNA reads as TGTGCCAGCAGCTTAGGTATGAACACCCACTATGGCTACACCTTC. The complete variable domain, with remaining parts taken from reference TRBV7-2 and TRBJ1-2, reads GAGVSQSPSNKVTEKGKDVELRCDPISGHTALYWYRQSLGQGLEFLIYFQGNSAPDKSGLPSDRFSAERTGGSVSTLTIQRTQQEDSAVYLCASSLGMNTHYGYTFGSGTRLTVV.

The V gene is TRBV7-9, the J gene TRBJ1-4, with D possibly being TRBD1 (5 bases). Germline CDR1 is SEHNR and CDR2 is FQNEAQ (reference sequence). The CDR3 has 15 amino acids. Between the trimmed V and J ends, which lost 5 bases and 4 bases, there was a span of 14 bases. The CDR3 coding sequence is TGTGCCAGCAGCCATTCGACAGCGATTAATGAAAAACTGTTTTTT. This translates into CASSHSTAINEKLFF.

The chain recombines TRBV28 with TRBJ1-1, with D uncertain. Germline CDR1 reads MDHEN; CDR2 reads SYDVKM. The V end lost 2 bases, the J end lost 3 bases, and 7 bases lay between the germline ends. The CDR3 length is 13 residues. The CDR3 DNA reads as TGTGCCAGCAGTTTAATGATCCACACTGAAGCTTTCTTT. Protein sequence: CASSLMIHTEAFF. The full variable domain, its missing parts supplied by reference TRBV28 and TRBJ1-1, is DVKVTQSSRYLVKRTGEKVFLECVQDMDHENMFWYRQDPGLGLRLIYFSYDVKMKEKGDIPEGYSVSREKKERFSLILESASTNQTSMYLCASSLMIHTEAFFGQGTRLTVV.

A remark on this clone: Other DNA sequences within the sample encode an identical CDR3. In nucleotides, the CDR3 is TGTGCCAGCAGTGATGGCGTAAACACTGAAGCTTTCTTT. Protein product: CASSDGVNTEAFF. This rearrangement joins TRBV2 to TRBJ1-1; D gene ambiguous. The ends were cut back, 3 bases at V and 2 bases at J, with 7 bases in the middle. The CDR3 totals 13 residues. CDR1 and CDR2 from the germline V gene are SNHLY and FYNNEI.

Worth noting for this clone: This CDR3 is also generated by other DNA sequences in the sample. The gene calls are TRBV27 and TRBJ2-7; 7 bases fit TRBD2. The CDR3 is 14 amino acids. Germline CDR1 MNHEY, CDR2 SMNVEV (reference sequence). V shed 2 bases, J shed 4 bases, and the junction held 5 bases outside the gene matches. The CDR3 region has the DNA TGTGCCAGCAGTTTACGGCAGGGAGGGTACGAGCAGTACTTC. Translated, it gives CASSLRQGGYEQYF.

This clone was observed once. V is TRBV21-1 and J is TRBJ2-5. TRBV21-1 is a documented pseudogene. This CDR3 is 15 amino acids long. The CDR3 DNA follows: TGTGCCAGCAGCAAAGACCCTCCTGTACAAGAGACCCAGTACTTC. It encodes CASSKDPPVQETQYF.

This sequence joins TRBV4-1 and TRBJ2-3; D remains ambiguous. From germline, CDR1 is MGHRA and CDR2 YSYEKL. V lost 8 bases to trimming and J lost 2 bases, with 5 bases between them. This CDR3 spans 11 amino acids. The CDR3: CASRYTDTQYF. DNA for the CDR3: TGCGCCAGCCGATACACAGATACGCAGTATTTT.

The rearrangement joins TRBV27 to TRBJ2-3; the D gene is possibly TRBD2 (6 bases). V was trimmed by 1 base and J by 0 bases, leaving 14 bases between them. This CDR3 is built from 17 residues. Germline CDR1 MNHEY, CDR2 SMNVEV (reference sequence). The CDR3 coding sequence is TGTGCCAGCAGTTTATACGGCGGGGCGTTTAGCACAGATACGCAGTATTTT. This sequence encodes CASSLYGGAFSTDTQYF.

Note on this clone: In the same sample, other DNA sequences code for this CDR3. The rearrangement links TRBV27 to TRBJ2-2, with D possibly being TRBD1 or TRBD2 (6 bases each). This CDR3 has 15 residues. The V gene lost 2 bases and the J gene lost 3 bases, with 10 bases spanning the gap. Germline values: CDR1 MNHEY, CDR2 SMNVEV (reference sequence). The CDR3 reads CASSLRGPDTGELFF. For the CDR3, the DNA is TGTGCCAGCAGTTTACGGGGGCCCGACACCGGGGAGCTGTTTTTT.

V usage is TRBV27 and J usage is TRBJ2-7; 8 positions agree with TRBD1. The CDR3 sequence is 16 residues long. The trim removed 5 bases at V and 5 bases at J, leaving 14 bases unmatched. Germline CDR1 and CDR2: MNHEY and SMNVEV (reference sequence). The CDR3 nucleotides are TGTGCCAGCAGTATTATACCCGTGACAGGGGTTCACGAGCAGTACTTC. This codes for CASSIIPVTGVHEQYF.